The following is a T cell receptor (beta chain) sequence with its context. With 60 Vbeta and 13 Jbeta primers, the PCR was carried out. Using immunoSEQ multiplex PCR, the repertoire was profiled, and TCRdb retains in-frame clones only, with some absent. The sample contains roughly 170,000 clones, approximately 80% of which appear only once. This entry is derived from a study of cytomegalovirus exposure and HLA in healthy donors. CDR1 is MNHNS and CDR2 is SASEGT in the germline V gene. This CDR3 is built from 13 residues. Trimming pared 4 bases from V and 4 bases from J, leaving 11 bases between. This sequence joins TRBV6-1 and TRBJ2-7, with D possibly matching TRBD2 (5 bases). The sequenced material came from PBMCs. This TCR derives from a woman in her thirties in good health and CMV-seronegative. CDR3 protein: CASSGTGRYEQYF. DNA for the CDR3: TGTGCCAGCAGTGGGACGGGGAGATACGAGCAGTACTTC.